The 15 T cell receptor beta chains listed next were all sequenced from one sample in a study of T cell responses to AZD1222 COVID-19 vaccine. The repertoire was sequenced with immunoSEQ multiplex PCR; TCRdb's copy has only in-frame clones and lacks some. The repertoire holds 55,000 to 75,000 clones, with 75% to 90% as singletons. The sequencing used peripheral blood, collected on day 0 of AZD1222 vaccination. These receptors originate from an adult in good health.

The chain carries TRBV29-1 and TRBJ2-5; 7 bases agree with TRBD1. The CDR3 is 13 residues long. V shed 2 bases, J shed 4 bases, and the junction held 4 bases outside the gene matches. Germline values: CDR1 SQVTM, CDR2 ANQGSEA. CDR3 loop: CSVERDSAETQYF. The CDR3 DNA follows: TGCAGCGTTGAAAGGGACAGTGCAGAGACCCAGTACTTC.

V gene TRBV18 combines with J gene TRBJ1-5; tentatively, D is TRBD1 (5 bases). With 1 base removed from V and 7 bases from J, the gap between germline ends came to 5 bases. CDR3 size: 12 residues. The germline gives CDR1 KGHSH, CDR2 LQKENI. The CDR3 here is CASSPRDQPQHF. Here the CDR3 DNA reads TGTGCCAGCTCACCACGGGACCAGCCCCAGCATTTT.

The chain couples TRBV19 to TRBJ2-2; weak D call: TRBD2 (5 bases). Germline CDR1 reads LNHDA; CDR2 reads SQIVND (reference sequence). The CDR3 is 13 residues long. V was clipped by 7 bases and J by 4 bases, with 10 bases between them. The CDR3 spells CASIGVFTGELFF. The DNA of the CDR3 is TGTGCCAGTATCGGGGTATTCACCGGGGAGCTGTTTTTT.

This rearrangement joins TRBV19 to TRBJ1-2; tentative D call: TRBD1 (6 bases). Germline CDR1 is LNHDA and CDR2 is SQIVND (reference sequence). Trimming pared 0 bases from V and 4 bases from J, leaving 12 bases between. The CDR3 is 15 residues long. In DNA, the CDR3 is TGTGCCAGTAGTATAGAGGACAGAGATATCTATGGCTACACCTTC. Protein product: CASSIEDRDIYGYTF. Filled out from reference TRBV19 and TRBJ1-2, the complete variable domain reads DGGITQSPKYLFRKEGQNVTLSCEQNLNHDAMYWYRQDPGQGLRLIYYSQIVNDFQKGDIAEGYSVSREKKESFPLTVTSAQKNPTAFYLCASSIEDRDIYGYTFGSGTRLTVV.

This clone came up once. This sequence joins TRBV19 and TRBJ1-1; no firm D call. V dropped 7 bases and J dropped 0 bases, with 12 bases sitting between them. The CDR3 runs 14 residues. Germline-derived CDR1 and CDR2 are LNHDA and SQIVND (reference sequence). CDR3 region: CASTPLRVNTEAFF. As DNA, the CDR3 is TGTGCCAGTACCCCTCTTCGGGTGAACACTGAAGCTTTCTTT.

This chain connects TRBV3-1 (or the pseudogene TRBV3-2) to TRBJ2-3; 9 nucleotides match TRBD2. V was pared by 1 base and J by 2 bases, with 10 bases of the junction left unmatched. This CDR3 spans 18 amino acids. In germline, CDR1 is LGHDT, CDR2 YNNKEL (reference sequence). CDR3 DNA: TGTGCCAGCAGCCAAGCCCCGGGGGTAGCGGGGGCCACAGATACGCAGTATTTT. This sequence encodes CASSQAPGVAGATDTQYF.

The chain couples TRBV5-1 to TRBJ1-1, with D possibly TRBD1 on 5 matching bases. CDR1 SGHRS and CDR2 YFSETQ come from the germline V gene. V lost 7 bases and J lost 11, with 15 bases in between. CDR3 length equals 11 residues. CDR3 residues: CASQGRDVAFF. CDR3 coding DNA: TGCGCCAGCCAGGGCCGGGACGTCGCTTTCTTT.

This chain connects TRBV5-1 to TRBJ1-6; 7 bases align to TRBD1. The CDR3 runs 14 residues. The J segment lost 4 bases and the V segment lost 9 bases, leaving 7 bases of the junction unmatched. Per germline, CDR1 SGHRS and CDR2 YFSETQ. CDR3 region: CATSTGEYNSPLHF. CDR3 bases: TGCGCCACATCAACAGGGGAGTATAATTCACCCCTCCACTTT.

This clone was picked up a small number of times. V is TRBV6-5 and J is TRBJ1-2, with 8 bases matching TRBD1. CDR3 length: 14 amino acids. The V gene's germline CDR1 is MNHEY and CDR2 SVGAGI. Trimming removed 5 bases from V and 5 bases from J; junction bases left unmatched: 7. Here the CDR3 DNA reads TGTGCCAGCAGTCACCAAAGGACAGGGTATGGCTACACCTTC. Its translation: CASSHQRTGYGYTF.

In nucleotides, the CDR3 is TGCGCCAGCAGCGGAGGACAGCTATATGGCTACACCTTC. Translation gives CASSGGQLYGYTF. V is TRBV5-1 and J is TRBJ1-2; possible D gene TRBD1, 6 bases. CDR3 length: 13 amino acids. Trimming took off 4 bases at V and 5 bases at J, with 12 bases between the two ends. Germline V CDR1 and CDR2: SGHRS, YFSETQ.

V usage is TRBV6-1 and J usage is TRBJ2-7; unclear D gene. Germline V gene sequence: CDR1 MNHNS, CDR2 SASEGT. Trimming took 6 bases from V and 2 from J, leaving 8 bases between them. This CDR3 has 12 residues. The CDR3 coding sequence is TGTGCCAGCAGCTCCTTCACCTACGAGCAGTACTTC. Its translation: CASSSFTYEQYF.

This clone has a single count. V usage is TRBV19 and J usage is TRBJ1-1; D uncertain. CDR3 length: 15 amino acids. Germline CDR1 reads LNHDA; CDR2 reads SQIVND (reference sequence). Between the trimmed V and J ends, which lost 6 bases and 4 bases, there was a span of 18 bases. CDR3 coding DNA: TGTGCCAGTAGCCTGCTAAGGTCGGCGGGCACTGAAGCTTTCTTT. Amino acids: CASSLLRSAGTEAFF.

The CDR3 spells CASRRGPDTQYF. The CDR3 DNA follows: TGTGCCAGCAGGCGGGGCCCGGATACGCAGTATTTT. The chain joins TRBV7-3 to TRBJ2-3, with D tentatively TRBD2 (6 bases). The CDR3 consists of 12 residues. Between the trimmed V and J ends, which lost 6 bases and 6 bases, there was a span of 10 bases. Per germline, CDR1 SGHTA and CDR2 FQGTGA.

This chain connects TRBV6-6 to TRBJ1-2; tentatively, D is TRBD1 (6 bases). The CDR3 is 15 amino acids. Germline-derived CDR1 and CDR2 are MNHNY and SVGAGI (reference sequence). V lost 5 bases to trimming and J lost 2 bases, with 15 bases between them. CDR3 sequence (DNA): TGTGCCAGCAGTCCCGAGGGGGTGAGAAACTATGGCTACACCTTC. Translated, it gives CASSPEGVRNYGYTF.

J is TRBJ1-1 and V is TRBV5-6, with D possibly TRBD1 on 5 matching bases. V lost 4 bases and J 9 bases, leaving 13 bases between the germline ends. This CDR3 region has 12 residues. Looked up from germline, CDR1 is SGHDT and CDR2 is YYEEEE. Written as DNA, the CDR3 is TGTGCCAGCAGCGCCGGCGGGGGTAAAGCTTTCTTT. Protein sequence: CASSAGGGKAFF.